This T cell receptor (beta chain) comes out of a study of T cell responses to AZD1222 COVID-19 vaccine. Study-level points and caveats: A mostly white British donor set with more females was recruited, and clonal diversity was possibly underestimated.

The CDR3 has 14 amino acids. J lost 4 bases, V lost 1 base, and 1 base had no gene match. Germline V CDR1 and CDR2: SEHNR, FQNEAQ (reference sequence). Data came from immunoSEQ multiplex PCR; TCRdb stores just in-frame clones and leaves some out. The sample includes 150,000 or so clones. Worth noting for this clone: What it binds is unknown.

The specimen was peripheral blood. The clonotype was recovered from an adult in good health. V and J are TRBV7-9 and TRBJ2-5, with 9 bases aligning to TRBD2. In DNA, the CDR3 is TGTGCCAGCAGCTTAGGACTAGCGGCAGAGACCCAGTACTTC. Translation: CASSLGLAAETQYF. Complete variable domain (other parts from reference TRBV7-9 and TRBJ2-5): DTGVSQNPRHKITKRGQNVTFRCDPISEHNRLYWYRQTLGQGPEFLTYFQNEAQLEKSRLLSDRFSAERPKGSFSTLEIQRTEQGDSAMYLCASSLGLAAETQYFGPGTRLLVL.